These 20 T cell receptor beta chains originate from one sample sequenced in a study of T cell responses to AZD1222 COVID-19 vaccine. The data were produced by immunoSEQ multiplex PCR, yet TCRdb's version contains in-frame clones alone and is incomplete. Among around 150,000 clones, 65% to 90% were seen once, and the ten largest hold 7.9%. Sequenced here: peripheral blood, sampled 28 days after the second dose of the MenACWY control vaccine. The receptors were gathered from an adult who received the MenACWY meningococcal vaccine as a control.

The count of this clone is one. The V and J genes are TRBV6-2 or TRBV6-3 and TRBJ2-7, with 8 positions matching TRBD2. The CDR3 contains 16 residues. Germline trimming cut 2 bases from V and 2 bases from J; bases unmatched to any gene: 8. CDR1 is MNHEY and CDR2 is SVGEGT in the germline V gene. The chain's CDR3 is CASSYGPGGGTYEQYF. As DNA, the CDR3 is TGTGCCAGCAGTTACGGGCCGGGCGGGGGGACCTACGAGCAGTACTTC.

This sequence joins TRBV6-5 and TRBJ1-4; tentative D call: TRBD1 (5 bases). Germline CDR1 reads MNHEY; CDR2 reads SVGAGI. V was shortened by 4 bases and J by 0 bases, with 9 bases between the two germline ends. The CDR3 covers 15 residues. The CDR3 nucleotides are TGTGCCAGCAGTTCCCAGGGATCAACTAATGAAAAACTGTTTTTT. Translation: CASSSQGSTNEKLFF.

The chain couples TRBV5-4 to TRBJ2-5; 12 positions agree with TRBD2. V lost 4 bases and J lost 4; bases outside the gene matches: 5. The CDR3 totals 15 residues. Per germline, CDR1 SGHNT and CDR2 YYREEE (reference sequence). The CDR3 sequence is CASSTTSGSSETQYF. DNA of the CDR3: TGTGCCAGCAGCACGACTAGCGGGAGCTCAGAGACCCAGTACTTC.

J is TRBJ1-6 and V is TRBV6-5; the D gene is possibly TRBD1 (6 bases). V was cut by 0 bases and J by 4 bases, with 10 bases left in between. This CDR3 contains 16 residues. The germline CDR1 and CDR2 sequences are MNHEY and SVGAGI. The CDR3 nucleotides are TGTGCCAGCAGTTACTCCTTAGGGGGGTATAATTCACCCCTCCACTTT. Protein: CASSYSLGGYNSPLHF.

This clone came up once. V gene TRBV5-6 combines with J gene TRBJ2-7; TRBD2 agrees at 13 bases. V was clipped by 4 bases and J by 3 bases; unmatched bases: 4. The CDR3 extends over 15 amino acids. Germline loops: CDR1 SGHDT, CDR2 YYEEEE. CDR3 sequence: CASSVGLAGNYEQYF. The CDR3 DNA reads TGTGCCAGCAGCGTGGGACTAGCGGGAAACTACGAGCAGTACTTC.

Worth noting for this clone: The conserved final phenylalanine or tryptophan is absent from the CDR3, which likely points to a read error. It is unclear where the CDR3 begins or ends on the DNA, so no DNA is shown, and the CDR3 is as TCRdb lists it. The chain couples TRBV6-9 to TRBJ2-7; the table's D call TRBD2 went unverified against the DNA. The CDR3 spans 14 residues, counting both ends. Germline lookup yields CDR1 MNHGY and CDR2 SVAAGI. The CDR3 loop reads CASSQGVLADGATS.

The rearrangement uses TRBV6-5 and TRBJ1-2; TRBD1 might be the D (6 bases). The CDR3 extends over 15 amino acids. Germline CDR1 reads MNHEY; CDR2 reads SVGAGI. Trimming cost V 5 bases and J 6 bases, with 19 bases left between them. The CDR3 nucleotides are TGTGCCAGCAGTATTTCCGGGACAAGAGGGGATGGCTACACCTTC. Protein product: CASSISGTRGDGYTF.

The genes are TRBV6-2 or TRBV6-3 and TRBJ2-7; TRBD1 matches at 7 bases. The germline gives CDR1 MNHEY, CDR2 SVGEGT. V trimming: 6 bases; J trimming: 3 bases; junction bases outside the gene matches: 8. The CDR3 sequence is 14 residues long. The CDR3 loop is CASSPYRQGYEQYF. The CDR3 nucleotides are TGTGCCAGCAGCCCTTATAGACAGGGCTACGAGCAGTACTTC.

V and J are TRBV2 and TRBJ1-1, with a weak D call TRBD1 (6 bases). There are 13 residues in the CDR3. V gave up 5 bases and J gave up 2 bases, with 9 bases separating them. CDR1 and CDR2 from the germline V gene are SNHLY and FYNNEI. The CDR3 region has the DNA TGTGCCAGCAGTCTACAGGGAAACACTGAAGCTTTCTTT. This codes for CASSLQGNTEAFF.

This chain connects TRBV4-2 to TRBJ2-2; possible D gene TRBD1, 6 bases. CDR3 length: 14 amino acids. V gave up 4 bases and J gave up 7 bases, with 13 bases separating them. Per the germline V gene, CDR1 is LGHNA and CDR2 is YNFKEQ. For the CDR3, the DNA is TGTGCCAGCAGCCCCGCGAGGGGGTTCGGGGAGCTGTTTTTT. Its protein is CASSPARGFGELFF.

This clone turned up a few times. The V gene is TRBV19, the J gene TRBJ1-1, with 9 bases aligning to TRBD1. In germline, CDR1 is LNHDA, CDR2 SQIVND (reference sequence). Trimming cost V 3 bases and J 5 bases; bases outside gene matches: 7. The CDR3 is 15 residues long. CDR3 region: CASSISQGARTEAFF. CDR3 sequence (DNA): TGTGCCAGTAGTATTTCACAGGGGGCGAGAACTGAAGCTTTCTTT.

The genes are TRBV19 and TRBJ2-3; weak D call: TRBD2 (6 bases). CDR1 and CDR2 from the germline V gene are LNHDA and SQIVND (reference sequence). This CDR3 comprises 14 residues. The V end lost 7 bases, the J end lost 3 bases, and 14 bases lay between the germline ends. The DNA of the CDR3 is TGTGCCAGTACTACCGGAGGGTTGACAGATACGCAGTATTTT. Its translation: CASTTGGLTDTQYF.

This rearrangement joins TRBV9 to TRBJ2-3; maybe TRBD1 (5 bases). The CDR3 totals 16 residues. Germline CDR1 and CDR2: SGDLS and YYNGEE. The germline V and J ends were trimmed by 0 bases and 2 bases, with 13 bases remaining between them. The CDR3 nucleotides are TGTGCCAGCAGCGTAGAGGTAGCAGGGCTCACAGATACGCAGTATTTT. Its protein product is CASSVEVAGLTDTQYF.

The J gene is TRBJ2-3, the V gene TRBV3-1 (or the pseudogene TRBV3-2); D may correspond to TRBD1 or TRBD2 (5 bases each). Germline values: CDR1 LGHDT, CDR2 YNNKEL (reference sequence). The CDR3 contains 17 residues. The germline V and J ends were trimmed by 2 bases and 0 bases, with 15 bases remaining between them. The CDR3 DNA reads TGTGCCAGCAGCCAAAAGTCCGTGGGGGTTAGCACAGATACGCAGTATTTT. Translated, it gives CASSQKSVGVSTDTQYF.

V gene TRBV6-5 combines with J gene TRBJ1-4; 7 positions agree with TRBD1. CDR3 size: 15 residues. Germline-derived CDR1 and CDR2 are MNHEY and SVGAGI. V shed 5 bases, J shed 8 bases, and the junction held 11 bases outside the gene matches. CDR3 residues: CASSLGSTGAEKLFF. The CDR3 DNA reads as TGTGCCAGCAGTCTTGGGTCCACAGGGGCGGAAAAACTGTTTTTT.

The rearrangement uses TRBV4-3 and TRBJ1-4; 7 bases are shared with TRBD1. Looked up from germline, CDR1 is LGHNA and CDR2 is YSLEER. The CDR3 loop spans 21 amino acids. V shed 3 bases and J 0 bases; nucleotides not matched to a gene: 19. The CDR3 reads CASSHDPVGQRIRATNEKLFF. CDR3 nucleotide sequence: TGCGCCAGCAGCCATGATCCGGTGGGACAGAGAATCAGGGCAACTAATGAAAAACTGTTTTTT.

The rearrangement joins TRBV3-1 (or the pseudogene TRBV3-2) to TRBJ2-1; D may be TRBD1 (6 bases). Deletions cut 0 bases from V and 3 bases from J, with 6 bases between. This CDR3 contains 14 residues. Per germline, CDR1 LGHDT and CDR2 YNNKEL (reference sequence). The CDR3 region has the DNA TGTGCCAGCAGCCAAGAGGACAGCTACAATGAGCAGTTCTTC. Its translation: CASSQEDSYNEQFF.

The V and J genes are TRBV28 and TRBJ2-2, with a tentative D call TRBD2 (5 bases). The ends were cut back, 3 bases at V and 8 bases at J, with 10 bases in the middle. Germline V lookup: CDR1 MDHEN, CDR2 SYDVKM. This CDR3 is built from 13 residues. CDR3: CASSFDGIGELFF. Here the CDR3 DNA reads TGTGCCAGCAGTTTTGACGGGATTGGGGAGCTGTTTTTT.

The chain uses TRBV7-6 and TRBJ2-5; maybe TRBD1 (5 bases). CDR1 is SGHVS, CDR2 FNYEAQ, per germline. This CDR3 contains 15 residues. Trimming removed 3 bases from V and 4 bases from J, with 15 bases in between. This CDR3 is CASSFISGSLETQYF. Written as DNA, the CDR3 is TGTGCCAGCAGCTTTATATCAGGGTCCCTAGAGACCCAGTACTTC.

The chain combines TRBV5-8 with TRBJ2-2; 7 nucleotides agree with TRBD2. Germline V gene lookup returns CDR1 SGHTS and CDR2 YDEGEE. V was clipped by 4 bases and J by 7 bases; unmatched bases: 7. CDR3 length equals 14 residues. CDR3 in DNA: TGTGCCAGCAGCCGCGCGGGGGATAACGGGGAGCTGTTTTTT. The encoded protein is CASSRAGDNGELFF.